This entry describes one TCR beta chain. The antigen remains unidentified. Per germline, CDR1 SEHNR and CDR2 FQNEAQ (reference sequence). The CDR3 length is 14 residues. The data derive from a study of beta chain features in type 1 diabetes. The overall study: Analysis included around 110,000,000 sorted cells drawn from all samples.

General study points: In cDNA sequencing, cells with high TCR expression could be over-represented. When Type 1 diabetes patients were examined, their TCRB CDR3s proved moderately but significantly shorter in all four CD4+ subsets.

What was sequenced were expressed TCRB transcripts, since all of the isolated RNA had been reverse transcribed. Measured with immunoSEQ multiplex PCR; TCRdb has only the in-frame clones, and not every one. The sample includes 120,000 to 150,000 clones, nearly 50% of them seen just once. Sequenced input: Tregs from blood. The gene calls are TRBV7-9 and TRBJ2-5; 7 bases match TRBD2. TRBJ2-7 explains the end of the DNA better; the J call may be wrong. The receptor was derived from a man aged 18 to 29 in good health. The CDR3 loop reads CASSLWGLPGEQYF. The CDR3 nucleotides are TGTGCCAGCAGCTTATGGGGACTACCGGGCGAGCAGTACTTC.